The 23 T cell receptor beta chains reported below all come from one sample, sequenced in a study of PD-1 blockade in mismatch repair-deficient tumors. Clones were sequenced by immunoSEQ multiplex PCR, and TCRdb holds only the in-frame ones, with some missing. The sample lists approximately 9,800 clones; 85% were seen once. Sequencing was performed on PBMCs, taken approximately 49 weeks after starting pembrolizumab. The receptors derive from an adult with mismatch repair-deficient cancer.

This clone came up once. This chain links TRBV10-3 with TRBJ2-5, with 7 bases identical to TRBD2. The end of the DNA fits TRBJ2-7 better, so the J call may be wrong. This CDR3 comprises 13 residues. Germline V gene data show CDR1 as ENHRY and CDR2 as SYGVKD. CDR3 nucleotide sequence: TGTGCCACACAAGCGGGAAAGGAGAACGAGCAGTACTTC. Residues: CATQAGKENEQYF.

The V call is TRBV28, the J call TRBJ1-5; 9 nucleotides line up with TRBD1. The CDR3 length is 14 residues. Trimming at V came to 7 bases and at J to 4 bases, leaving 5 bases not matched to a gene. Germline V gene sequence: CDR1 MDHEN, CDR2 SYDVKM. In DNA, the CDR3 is TGTGCCAGCAAACCCGGGACAGGGAATCAGCCCCAGCATTTT. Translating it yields CASKPGTGNQPQHF.

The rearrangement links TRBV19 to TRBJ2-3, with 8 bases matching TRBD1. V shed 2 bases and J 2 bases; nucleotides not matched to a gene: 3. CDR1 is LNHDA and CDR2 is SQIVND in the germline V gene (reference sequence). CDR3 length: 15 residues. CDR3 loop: CASSIQGANTDTQYF. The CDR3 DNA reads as TGTGCCAGTAGTATACAGGGGGCGAACACAGATACGCAGTATTTT.

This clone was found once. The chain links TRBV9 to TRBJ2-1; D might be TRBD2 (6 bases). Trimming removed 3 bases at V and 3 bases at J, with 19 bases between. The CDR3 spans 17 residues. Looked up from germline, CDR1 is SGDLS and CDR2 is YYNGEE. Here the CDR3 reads CASSEIGQGGIYNEQFF. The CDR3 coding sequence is TGTGCCAGCAGCGAGATCGGGCAGGGAGGCATCTACAATGAGCAGTTCTTC.

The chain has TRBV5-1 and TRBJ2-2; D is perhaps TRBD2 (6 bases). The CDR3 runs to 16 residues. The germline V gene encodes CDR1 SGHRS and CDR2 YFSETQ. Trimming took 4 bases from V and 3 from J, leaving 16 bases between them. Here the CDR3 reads CASSAEGLQYTGELFF. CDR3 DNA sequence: TGCGCCAGCAGCGCGGAGGGGCTGCAATACACCGGGGAGCTGTTTTTT.

CDR3 DNA sequence: TGTGCCAGTAGTCATGGGGAGGGGAGGGTGGAGACCCAGTACTTC. Its protein is CASSHGEGRVETQYF. J is TRBJ2-5 and V is TRBV19; 7 nucleotides align to TRBD2. The CDR3 covers 15 residues. V lost 5 bases to trimming and J lost 5 bases; unmatched junction nucleotides: 11. The germline V gene encodes CDR1 LNHDA and CDR2 SQIVND (reference sequence).

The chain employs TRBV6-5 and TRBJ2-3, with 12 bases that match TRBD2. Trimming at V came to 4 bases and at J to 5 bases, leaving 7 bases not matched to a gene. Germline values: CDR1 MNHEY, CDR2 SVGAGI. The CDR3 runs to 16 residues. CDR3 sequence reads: CASSSRLAGDRDTQYF. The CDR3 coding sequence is TGTGCCAGCAGTTCTAGACTAGCGGGAGATCGAGATACGCAGTATTTT.

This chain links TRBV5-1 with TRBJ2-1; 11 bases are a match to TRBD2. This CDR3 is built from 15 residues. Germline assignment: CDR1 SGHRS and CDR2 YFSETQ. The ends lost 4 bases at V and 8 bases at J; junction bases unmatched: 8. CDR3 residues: CASSLGLAAGDEQFF. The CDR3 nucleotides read TGCGCCAGCAGCCTGGGACTAGCGGCTGGGGATGAGCAGTTCTTC.

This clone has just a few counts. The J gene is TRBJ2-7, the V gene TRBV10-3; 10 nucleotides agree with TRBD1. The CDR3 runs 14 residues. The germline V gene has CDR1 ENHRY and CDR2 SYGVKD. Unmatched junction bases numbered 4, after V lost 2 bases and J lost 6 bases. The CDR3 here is CAISEGQGDREQYF. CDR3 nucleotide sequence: TGTGCCATCAGTGAGGGACAGGGGGACCGCGAGCAGTACTTC.

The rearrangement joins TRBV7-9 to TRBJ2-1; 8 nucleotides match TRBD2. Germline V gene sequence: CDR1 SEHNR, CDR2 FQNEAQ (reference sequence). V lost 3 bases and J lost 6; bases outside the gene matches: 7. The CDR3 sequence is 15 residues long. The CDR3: CASSFTSGLPNEQFF. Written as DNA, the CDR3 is TGTGCCAGCAGCTTTACTAGCGGTTTACCCAATGAGCAGTTCTTC.

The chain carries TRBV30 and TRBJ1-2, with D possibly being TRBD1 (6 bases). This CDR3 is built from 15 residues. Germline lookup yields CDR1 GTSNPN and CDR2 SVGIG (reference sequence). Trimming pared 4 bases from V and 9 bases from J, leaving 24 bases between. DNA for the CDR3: TGTGCCTGGAATGGGCAGGGGCGCTGGGCGGACCGCTACACCTTC. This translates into CAWNGQGRWADRYTF.

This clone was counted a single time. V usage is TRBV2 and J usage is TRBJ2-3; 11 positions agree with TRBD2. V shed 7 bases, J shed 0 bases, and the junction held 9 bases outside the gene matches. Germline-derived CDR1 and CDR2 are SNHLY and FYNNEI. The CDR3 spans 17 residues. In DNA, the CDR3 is TGTGCCAGCACCTCCTCCCGGACTAGCGGGAGCACAGATACGCAGTATTTT. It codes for CASTSSRTSGSTDTQYF. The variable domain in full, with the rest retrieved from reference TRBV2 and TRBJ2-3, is EPEVTQTPSHQVTQMGQEVILRCVPISNHLYFYWYRQILGQKVEFLVSFYNNEISEKSEIFDDQFSVERPDGSNFTLKIRSTKLEDSAMYFCASTSSRTSGSTDTQYFGPGTRLTVL.

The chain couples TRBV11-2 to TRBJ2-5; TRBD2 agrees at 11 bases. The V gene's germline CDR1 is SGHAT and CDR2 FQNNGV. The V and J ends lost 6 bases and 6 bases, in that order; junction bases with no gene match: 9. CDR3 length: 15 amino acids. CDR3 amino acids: CASRTIAGGPKTQYF. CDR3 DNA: TGTGCCAGCAGGACCATAGCGGGAGGGCCGAAGACCCAGTACTTC. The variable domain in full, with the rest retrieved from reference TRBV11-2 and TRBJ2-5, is EAGVAQSPRYKIIEKRQSVAFWCNPISGHATLYWYQQILGQGPKLLIQFQNNGVVDDSQLPKDRFSAERLKGVDSTLKIQPAKLEDSAVYLCASRTIAGGPKTQYFGPGTRLLVL.

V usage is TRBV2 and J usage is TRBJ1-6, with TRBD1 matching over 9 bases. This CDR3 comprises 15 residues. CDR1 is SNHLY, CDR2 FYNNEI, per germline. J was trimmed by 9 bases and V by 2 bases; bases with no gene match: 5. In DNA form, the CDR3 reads TGTGCCAGCAGTGAATGGGACAGGGAAATTTCACCCCTCCACTTT. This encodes CASSEWDREISPLHF.

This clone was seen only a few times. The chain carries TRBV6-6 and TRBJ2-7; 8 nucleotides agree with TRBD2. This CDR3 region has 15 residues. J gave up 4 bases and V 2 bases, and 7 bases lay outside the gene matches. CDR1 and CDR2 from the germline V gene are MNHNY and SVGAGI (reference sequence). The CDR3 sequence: CASSYKKSGSYEQYF. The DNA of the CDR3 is TGTGCCAGCAGTTACAAGAAGAGCGGGAGTTACGAGCAGTACTTC.

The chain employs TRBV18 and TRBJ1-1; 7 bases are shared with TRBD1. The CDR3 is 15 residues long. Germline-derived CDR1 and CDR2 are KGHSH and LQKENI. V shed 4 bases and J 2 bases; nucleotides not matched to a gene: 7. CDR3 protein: CASSLGQELNTEAFF. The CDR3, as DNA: TGTGCCAGCTCACTTGGACAGGAATTAAACACTGAAGCTTTCTTT.

The CDR3: CASSLELGRVDYEQYF. In DNA, the CDR3 is TGCGCCAGCAGCTTGGAACTAGGAAGGGTAGACTACGAGCAGTACTTC. V is TRBV5-1 and J is TRBJ2-7, with D tentatively TRBD2 (5 bases). Deletions cut 0 bases from V and 3 bases from J, with 16 bases between. Looked up from germline, CDR1 is SGHRS and CDR2 is YFSETQ. CDR3 length: 16 amino acids.

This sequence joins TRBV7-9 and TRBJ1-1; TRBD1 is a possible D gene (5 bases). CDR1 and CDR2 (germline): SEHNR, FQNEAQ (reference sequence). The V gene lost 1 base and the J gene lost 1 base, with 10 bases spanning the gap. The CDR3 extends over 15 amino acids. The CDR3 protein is CASSLDQGWNTEAFF. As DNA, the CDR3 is TGTGCCAGCAGCTTAGATCAGGGCTGGAACACTGAAGCTTTCTTT.

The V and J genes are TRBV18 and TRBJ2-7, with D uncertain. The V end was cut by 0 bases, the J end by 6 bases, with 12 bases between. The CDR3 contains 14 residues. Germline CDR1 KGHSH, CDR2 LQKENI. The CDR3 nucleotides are TGTGCCAGCTCACCACCGGTAGCCCAACTCGAGCAGTACTTC. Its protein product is CASSPPVAQLEQYF.

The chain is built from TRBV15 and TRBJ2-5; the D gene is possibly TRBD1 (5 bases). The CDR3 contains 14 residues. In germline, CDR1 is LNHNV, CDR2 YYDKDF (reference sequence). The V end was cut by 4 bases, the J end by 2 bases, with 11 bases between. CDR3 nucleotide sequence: TGTGCCACCAGCAAGGACACGGTACAAGAGACCCAGTACTTC. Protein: CATSKDTVQETQYF.

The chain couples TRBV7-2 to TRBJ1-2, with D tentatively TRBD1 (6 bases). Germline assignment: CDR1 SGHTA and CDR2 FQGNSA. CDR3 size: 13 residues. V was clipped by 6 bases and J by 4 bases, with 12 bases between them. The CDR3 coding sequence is TGTGCCAGCAGGGAAACAGGGCTCTATGGCTACACCTTC. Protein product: CASRETGLYGYTF.

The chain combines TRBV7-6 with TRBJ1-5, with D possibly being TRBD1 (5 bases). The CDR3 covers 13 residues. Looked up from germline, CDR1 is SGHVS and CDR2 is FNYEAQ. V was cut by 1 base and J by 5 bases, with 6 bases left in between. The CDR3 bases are TGTGCCAGCAGCTTAGGGGGGGATCAGCCCCAGCATTTT. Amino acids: CASSLGGDQPQHF.

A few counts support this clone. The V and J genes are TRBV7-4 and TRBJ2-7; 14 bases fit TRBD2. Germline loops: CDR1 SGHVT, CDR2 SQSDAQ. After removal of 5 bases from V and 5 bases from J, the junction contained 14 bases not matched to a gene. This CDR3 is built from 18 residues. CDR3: CASSPTSGRALSLHEQYF. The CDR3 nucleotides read TGTGCCAGCAGCCCGACTAGCGGGAGGGCCCTCTCACTGCACGAGCAGTACTTC.